One sample yielded the 9 T cell receptor beta chains listed below, sequenced in a study of identifying expanded T cells in peripheral blood (dated by TCRdb to about 2019). Receptors were amplified or captured by the immunoSEQ multiplex PCR assay. TCRdb limited this immuneACCESS table to in-frame rearrangements with V and J called. A share of clones is missing; checked studies link under half to unresolved V genes, and the rest is unexplained. For this sample the table gives tens of thousands of clones, of which 85% were detected only once. 4% to 5.5% of the sample lies in the top ten. The sample comprised blood. Source of these receptors: a person between 18 and 75 years old in good health.

This chain uses TRBV5-6 with TRBJ2-5; D is tentatively TRBD1 or TRBD2 (5 bases each). Per germline, CDR1 SGHDT and CDR2 YYEEEE. This CDR3 is built from 15 residues. The germline V and J ends were trimmed by 4 bases and 3 bases, with 16 bases remaining between them. DNA of the CDR3: TGTGCCAGCAGCCATCGGGGACGGTTGGAAGAGACCCAGTACTTC. Translated, it gives CASSHRGRLEETQYF.

The sample holds a few counts of this clone. The chain recombines TRBV7-2 with TRBJ2-5; D unresolved. Trimming shortened V by 0 bases and J by 0 bases, and 2 bases separated the two germline ends. The CDR3 is 13 residues long. The germline gives CDR1 SGHTA, CDR2 FQGNSA. CDR3 bases: TGTGCCAGCAGCTTAGCTAACCAAGAGACCCAGTACTTC. Protein: CASSLANQETQYF.

This chain links TRBV18 with TRBJ1-1, with D tentatively TRBD1 (6 bases). V lost 2 bases, J lost 3 bases, and 10 bases lay in between. This CDR3 contains 14 residues. Looked up from germline, CDR1 is KGHSH and CDR2 is LQKENI. The CDR3 DNA is TGTGCCAGCTCACCAGGACAGTCTTACACTGAAGCTTTCTTT. Protein sequence: CASSPGQSYTEAFF.

The table lists this clone with a count of one. The chain uses TRBV5-1 and TRBJ2-5; TRBD2 aligns across 9 bases. V lost 2 bases, J lost 4 bases, and 15 bases stayed unmatched. The length of the CDR3 is 18 residues. Germline CDR1 and CDR2: SGHRS and YFSETQ. The CDR3 spells CASSFFQVAGAKGETQYF. CDR3 DNA sequence: TGCGCCAGCAGCTTTTTCCAGGTAGCGGGGGCTAAGGGAGAGACCCAGTACTTC. The whole variable domain, filled in from reference TRBV5-1 and TRBJ2-5, reads KAGVTQTPRYLIKTRGQQVTLSCSPISGHRSVSWYQQTPGQGLQFLFEYFSETQRNKGNFPGRFSGRQFSNSRSEMNVSTLELGDSALYLCASSFFQVAGAKGETQYFGPGTRLLVL.

The rearrangement links TRBV18 to TRBJ1-2; no definite D call. This CDR3 contains 14 residues. CDR1 and CDR2 (germline): KGHSH, LQKENI. Trimming took 5 bases from V and 3 from J, leaving 13 bases between them. In DNA, the CDR3 is TGTGCCAGCTCAGCCGACCGGATTCACTATGGCTACACCTTC. Translated: CASSADRIHYGYTF.

The CDR3 is CASSKGQSNQPQHF. CDR3 in DNA: TGTGCCAGTAGCAAGGGGCAGAGCAATCAGCCCCAGCATTTT. J is TRBJ1-5 and V is TRBV19; D is perhaps TRBD1 (5 bases). Germline V lookup: CDR1 LNHDA, CDR2 SQIVND (reference sequence). V lost 6 bases and J 1 base, leaving 10 bases between the germline ends. The CDR3 sequence is 14 residues long.

The chain has TRBV6-5 and TRBJ2-5; perhaps D is TRBD1 or TRBD2 (7 bases each). The J call is in doubt because the DNA end fits TRBJ2-7 better. Germline V gene sequence: CDR1 MNHEY, CDR2 SVGAGI. The CDR3 contains 13 residues. As DNA, the CDR3 is TGTGCCAGCAGGGCAGGGGGGGCCTACGAGCAGTACTTC. This sequence encodes CASRAGGAYEQYF.

The genes are TRBV19 and TRBJ1-1; the D is unclear. Trimming shortened V by 4 bases and J by 0 bases, and 6 bases separated the two germline ends. The CDR3 is made up of 13 amino acids. Per germline, CDR1 LNHDA and CDR2 SQIVND (reference sequence). The CDR3 sequence is CASSSTLNTEAFF. CDR3 in DNA: TGTGCCAGTAGTAGCACTTTGAACACTGAAGCTTTCTTT.

The V gene is TRBV11-2, the J gene TRBJ2-3; D is unresolved. CDR1 is SGHAT and CDR2 is FQNNGV in the germline V gene. This CDR3 has 15 residues. Trimming removed 5 bases at V and 0 bases at J, with 12 bases between. This CDR3 is CASSHNDESTDTQYF. DNA for the CDR3: TGTGCCAGCAGCCATAATGACGAAAGCACAGATACGCAGTATTTT. The full variable domain, in which reference TRBV11-2 and TRBJ2-3 provide the parts outside the CDR3, is EAGVAQSPRYKIIEKRQSVAFWCNPISGHATLYWYQQILGQGPKLLIQFQNNGVVDDSQLPKDRFSAERLKGVDSTLKIQPAKLEDSAVYLCASSHNDESTDTQYFGPGTRLTVL.